These T cell receptor beta chains were read from a single sample in a study of blood T cell repertoires in COVID-19. The method was immunoSEQ multiplex PCR; TCRdb's version includes in-frame clones alone and lacks a portion of them. The sample includes around 72,000 clones, around four fifths of them seen just once. What was sequenced was peripheral blood. The receptors originated from a woman aged 80 or over with acute or convalescent COVID-19. Both conserved end residues are part of each CDR3. The order of the fields is V gene, D gene, CDR3 length, clone size, J gene, CDR3 protein, CDR3 DNA. The D gene is left open where the match is weak. The size of a clone is reported for some rows only, either as once, few or many, or as a class for expanded clones.

>TRBV7-9|-|13|once|TRBJ1-1
CASSRVLVAEAFF
TGTGCCAGCAGCCGCGTCCTGGTGGCTGAAGCTTTCTTT
>TRBV27|TRBD1|13|-|TRBJ1-1
CASSLSLTGEAFF
TGTGCCAGCAGTTTATCGCTGACAGGGGAAGCTTTCTTT
>TRBV7-3|TRBD1|14|few|TRBJ1-6
CASSPGTDYSPLHF
TGTGCCAGCAGCCCCGGGACAGACTATTCACCCCTCCACTTT
>TRBV5-1|TRBD2|15|-|TRBJ2-1
CASSLAGAYHNEQFF
TGCGCCAGCAGCTTAGCGGGGGCTTACCACAATGAGCAGTTCTTC
>TRBV3-1/TRBV3-2|TRBD1|15|-|TRBJ1-5
CASSETGGEGQPQHF
TGTGCCAGCAGCGAGACAGGGGGCGAGGGTCAGCCCCAGCATTTT
>TRBV6-5|-|11|-|TRBJ2-5
CASSLSSTQYF
TGTGCCAGCAGTCTATCTAGCACCCAGTACTTC
>TRBV7-9|TRBD1|16|-|TRBJ2-7
CASSPPQGQGSYEQYF
TGTGCCAGCAGCCCCCCCCAGGGACAGGGGAGCTACGAGCAGTACTTC
>TRBV15|TRBD2|17|-|TRBJ2-5
CATSRGGTSGGQETQYF
TGTGCCACCAGCAGGGGTGGGACTAGCGGGGGTCAAGAGACCCAGTACTTC
>TRBV2|-|14|-|TRBJ1-1
CASKQGFMNTEAFF
TGTGCCAGTAAACAGGGTTTCATGAACACTGAAGCTTTCTTT
>TRBV11-2|-|15|once|TRBJ1-4
CASSLDTGSTGKLFF
TGTGCCAGCAGCTTAGATACAGGATCAACGGGAAAACTGTTTTTT
>TRBV11-2|-|15|-|TRBJ2-3
CASSLEGGSADTQYF
TGTGCCAGCAGCTTAGAAGGGGGATCTGCAGATACGCAGTATTTT
>TRBV2|-|14|-|TRBJ1-5
CASSVSGQLQPQHF
TGTGCCAGCAGTGTTTCAGGTCAGCTTCAGCCCCAGCATTTT
>TRBV3-1/TRBV3-2|-|15|-|TRBJ2-7
CASSQRGARPLEQYF
TGTGCCAGCAGCCAGCGAGGCGCGCGCCCCCTCGAGCAGTACTTC
>TRBV5-4|TRBD2|17|once|TRBJ2-7
CASSLEALAGGSYEQYF
TGTGCCAGCAGCTTGGAGGCACTAGCGGGGGGCAGTTACGAGCAGTACTTC
>TRBV29-1|TRBD1|13|-|TRBJ2-3
CSVERTGADTQYF
TGCAGCGTTGAGCGGACAGGGGCAGATACGCAGTATTTT
>TRBV9|TRBD1|15|-|TRBJ1-2
CASSVDGTERYGYTF
TGTGCCAGCAGCGTAGACGGGACAGAGAGGTATGGCTACACCTTC
>TRBV27|-|13|-|TRBJ2-1
CASSLTFWREQFF
TGTGCCAGCAGCCTAACGTTCTGGAGGGAGCAGTTCTTC
>TRBV5-5|TRBD1|17|-|TRBJ2-3
CASRPTGATPSTDTQYF
TGTGCCAGCAGGCCAACAGGGGCTACACCTAGCACAGATACGCAGTATTTT
>TRBV18|TRBD1|13|-|TRBJ1-1
CASSPGQGTEAFF
TGTGCCAGCTCACCAGGACAGGGGACTGAAGCTTTCTTT
>TRBV2|-|15|-|TRBJ1-4
CASSARRGINEKLFF
TGTGCCAGCAGTGCTCGCCGGGGGATTAATGAAAAACTGTTTTTT
>TRBV5-8|TRBD1|15|-|TRBJ1-2
CASSLGGQGGHGYTF
TGTGCCAGCAGCTTGGGGGGACAGGGAGGTCATGGCTATACCTTC
>TRBV5-8|-|17|-|TRBJ2-1
CASSAVPPVYYYNEQFF
TGTGCCAGCAGCGCCGTCCCGCCTGTTTACTACTACAATGAGCAGTTCTTC
>TRBV14|-|15|-|TRBJ2-1
CASSQDVRTTTQQFF
TGTGCCAGCAGCCAAGATGTTCGGACAACTACTCAGCAGTTCTTC
>TRBV15|TRBD1|17|-|TRBJ2-3
CATSRARGQGVRDTQYF
TGTGCCACCAGCAGGGCCCGAGGACAGGGGGTTAGAGATACGCAGTATTTT